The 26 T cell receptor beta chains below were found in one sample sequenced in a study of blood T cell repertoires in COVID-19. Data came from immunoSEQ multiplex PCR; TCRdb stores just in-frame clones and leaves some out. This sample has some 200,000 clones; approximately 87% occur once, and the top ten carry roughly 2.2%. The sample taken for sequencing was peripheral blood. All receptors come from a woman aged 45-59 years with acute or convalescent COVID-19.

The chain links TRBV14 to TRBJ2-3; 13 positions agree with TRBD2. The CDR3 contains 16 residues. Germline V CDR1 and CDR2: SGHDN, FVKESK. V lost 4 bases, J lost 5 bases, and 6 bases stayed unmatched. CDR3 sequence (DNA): TGTGCCAGCAGCCTATTACTAGCGGGGGGGCTAGATACGCAGTATTTT. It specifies CASSLLLAGGLDTQYF.

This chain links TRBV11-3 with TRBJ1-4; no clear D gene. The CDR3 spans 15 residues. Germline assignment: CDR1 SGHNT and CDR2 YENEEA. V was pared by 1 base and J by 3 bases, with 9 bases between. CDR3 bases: TGTGCCAGCAGCTTAGGCGGGTCGGCTAATGAAAAACTGTTTTTT. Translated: CASSLGGSANEKLFF.

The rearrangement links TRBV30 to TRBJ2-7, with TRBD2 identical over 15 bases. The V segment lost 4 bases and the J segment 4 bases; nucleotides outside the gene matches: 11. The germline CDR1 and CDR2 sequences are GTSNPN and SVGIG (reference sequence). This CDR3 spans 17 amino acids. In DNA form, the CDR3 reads TGTGCCTGGAAAGGGACTAGCGGGAGGTTTCCTAATTACGAGCAGTACTTC. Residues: CAWKGTSGRFPNYEQYF.

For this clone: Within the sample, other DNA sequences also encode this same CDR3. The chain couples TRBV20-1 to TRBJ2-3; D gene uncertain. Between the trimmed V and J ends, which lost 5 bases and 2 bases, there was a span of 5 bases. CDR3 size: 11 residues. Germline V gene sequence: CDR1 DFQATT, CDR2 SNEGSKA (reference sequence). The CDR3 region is CSALSTDTQYF. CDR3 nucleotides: TGCAGTGCTCTATCCACAGATACGCAGTATTTT.

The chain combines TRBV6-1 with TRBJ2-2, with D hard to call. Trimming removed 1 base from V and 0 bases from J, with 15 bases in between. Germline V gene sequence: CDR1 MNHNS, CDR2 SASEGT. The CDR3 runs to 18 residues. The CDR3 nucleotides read TGTGCCAGCAGTGAAGAATTGTGGCAGTACACGAACACCGGGGAGCTGTTTTTT. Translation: CASSEELWQYTNTGELFF.

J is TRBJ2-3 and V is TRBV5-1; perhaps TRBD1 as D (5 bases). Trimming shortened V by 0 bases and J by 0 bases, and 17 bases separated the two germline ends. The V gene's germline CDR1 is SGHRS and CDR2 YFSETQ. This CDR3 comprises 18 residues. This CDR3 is CASSLDGRDSTSTDTQYF. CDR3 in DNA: TGCGCCAGCAGCTTGGATGGCAGGGATTCAACTAGCACAGATACGCAGTATTTT.

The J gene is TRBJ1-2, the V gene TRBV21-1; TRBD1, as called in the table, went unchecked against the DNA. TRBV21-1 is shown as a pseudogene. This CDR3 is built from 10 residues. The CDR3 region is CAKYRGGYTF. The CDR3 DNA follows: TGTGCCAAATACAGGGGTGGCTACACCTTC.

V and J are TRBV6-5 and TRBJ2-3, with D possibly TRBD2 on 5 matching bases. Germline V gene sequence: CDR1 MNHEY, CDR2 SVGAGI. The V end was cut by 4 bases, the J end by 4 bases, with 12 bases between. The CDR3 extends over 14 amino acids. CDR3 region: CASSSGLPPDTQYF. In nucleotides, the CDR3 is TGTGCCAGCAGTTCCGGACTTCCGCCAGATACGCAGTATTTT.

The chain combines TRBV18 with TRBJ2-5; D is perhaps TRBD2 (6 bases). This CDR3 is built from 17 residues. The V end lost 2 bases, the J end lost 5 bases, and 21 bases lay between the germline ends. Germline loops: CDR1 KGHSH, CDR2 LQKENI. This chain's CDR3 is CASSPDSRPGVTETQYF. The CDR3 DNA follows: TGTGCCAGCTCACCAGACTCTAGGCCGGGAGTCACGGAGACCCAGTACTTC.

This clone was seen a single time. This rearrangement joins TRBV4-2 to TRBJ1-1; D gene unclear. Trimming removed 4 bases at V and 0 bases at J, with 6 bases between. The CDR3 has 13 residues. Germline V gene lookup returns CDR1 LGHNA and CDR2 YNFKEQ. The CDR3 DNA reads TGTGCCAGCAGCCTCAGGATGAACACTGAAGCTTTCTTT. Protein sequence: CASSLRMNTEAFF.

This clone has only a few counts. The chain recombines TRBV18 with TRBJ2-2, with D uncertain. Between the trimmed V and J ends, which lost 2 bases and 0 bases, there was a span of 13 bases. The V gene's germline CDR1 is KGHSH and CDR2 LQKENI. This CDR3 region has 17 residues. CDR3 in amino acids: CASSPSQSVANTGELFF. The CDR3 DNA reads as TGTGCCAGCTCACCAAGCCAATCCGTTGCGAACACCGGGGAGCTGTTTTTT.

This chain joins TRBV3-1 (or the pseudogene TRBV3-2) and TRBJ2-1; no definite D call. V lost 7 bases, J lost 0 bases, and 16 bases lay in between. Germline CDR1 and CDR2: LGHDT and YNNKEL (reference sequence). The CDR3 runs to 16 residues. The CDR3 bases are TGTGCCAGCAAACGAGATCCAGCGCGCTCCTACAATGAGCAGTTCTTC. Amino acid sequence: CASKRDPARSYNEQFF.

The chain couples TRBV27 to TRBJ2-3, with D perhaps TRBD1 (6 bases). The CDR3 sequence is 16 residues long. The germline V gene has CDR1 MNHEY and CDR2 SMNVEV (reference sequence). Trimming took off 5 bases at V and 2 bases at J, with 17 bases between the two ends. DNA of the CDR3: TGTGCCAGCAGTCCCCGGGACATACTTATCACAGATACGCAGTATTTT. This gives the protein CASSPRDILITDTQYF.

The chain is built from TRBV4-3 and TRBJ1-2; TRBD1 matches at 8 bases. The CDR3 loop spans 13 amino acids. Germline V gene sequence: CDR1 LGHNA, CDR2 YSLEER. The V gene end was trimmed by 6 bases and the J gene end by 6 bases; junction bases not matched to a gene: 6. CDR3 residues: CASSRLQGDGYTF. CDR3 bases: TGCGCCAGCAGTAGGTTACAGGGGGATGGCTACACCTTC.

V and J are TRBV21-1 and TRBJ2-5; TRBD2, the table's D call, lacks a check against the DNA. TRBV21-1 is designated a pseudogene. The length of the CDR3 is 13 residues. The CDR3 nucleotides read TGTGCCACTATAACAGAGGGAGGGGAGACCCAGTACTTC. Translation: CATITEGGETQYF.

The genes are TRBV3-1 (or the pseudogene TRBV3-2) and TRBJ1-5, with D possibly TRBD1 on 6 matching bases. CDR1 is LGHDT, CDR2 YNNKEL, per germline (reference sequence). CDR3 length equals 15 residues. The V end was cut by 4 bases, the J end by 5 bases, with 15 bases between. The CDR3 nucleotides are TGTGCCAGCAGCCTTAATCAGGGGAAAGATCAGCCCCAGCATTTT. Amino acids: CASSLNQGKDQPQHF.

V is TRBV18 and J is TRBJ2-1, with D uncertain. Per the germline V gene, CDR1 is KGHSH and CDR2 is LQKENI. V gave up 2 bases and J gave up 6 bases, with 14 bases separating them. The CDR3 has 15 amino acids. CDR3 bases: TGTGCCAGCTCACCATCGATCGACAAACCCAATGAGCAGTTCTTC. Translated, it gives CASSPSIDKPNEQFF.

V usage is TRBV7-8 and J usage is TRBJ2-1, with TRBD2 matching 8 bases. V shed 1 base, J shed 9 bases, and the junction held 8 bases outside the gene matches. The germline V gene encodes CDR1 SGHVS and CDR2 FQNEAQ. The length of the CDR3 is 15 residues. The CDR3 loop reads CASSLGEREYPEQFF. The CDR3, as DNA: TGTGCCAGCAGCTTAGGAGAGCGGGAGTACCCTGAGCAGTTCTTC.

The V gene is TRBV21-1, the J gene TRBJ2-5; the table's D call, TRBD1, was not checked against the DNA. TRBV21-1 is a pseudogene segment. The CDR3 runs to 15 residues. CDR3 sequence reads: CASSSHWATQETQYF. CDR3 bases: TGTGCCAGCAGCAGCCACTGGGCTACCCAAGAGACCCAGTACTTC.

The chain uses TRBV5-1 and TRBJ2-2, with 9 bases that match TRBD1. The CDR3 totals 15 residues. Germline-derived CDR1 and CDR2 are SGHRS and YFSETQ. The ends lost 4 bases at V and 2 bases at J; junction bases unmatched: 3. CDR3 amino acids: CASSPGQGNTGELFF. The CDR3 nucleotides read TGCGCCAGCAGCCCGGGACAGGGTAACACCGGGGAGCTGTTTTTT.

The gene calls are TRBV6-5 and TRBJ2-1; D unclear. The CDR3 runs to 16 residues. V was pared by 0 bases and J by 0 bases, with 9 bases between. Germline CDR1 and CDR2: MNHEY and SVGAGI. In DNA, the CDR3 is TGTGCCAGCAGTTACTCGTCATCGAGCTCCTACAATGAGCAGTTCTTC. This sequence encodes CASSYSSSSSYNEQFF.

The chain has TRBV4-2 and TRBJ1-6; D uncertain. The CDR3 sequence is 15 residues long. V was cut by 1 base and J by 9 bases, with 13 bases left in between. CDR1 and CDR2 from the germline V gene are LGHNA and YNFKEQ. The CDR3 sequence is CASSQATWEGSPLHF. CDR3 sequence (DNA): TGTGCCAGCAGCCAAGCTACCTGGGAGGGTTCACCCCTCCACTTT.

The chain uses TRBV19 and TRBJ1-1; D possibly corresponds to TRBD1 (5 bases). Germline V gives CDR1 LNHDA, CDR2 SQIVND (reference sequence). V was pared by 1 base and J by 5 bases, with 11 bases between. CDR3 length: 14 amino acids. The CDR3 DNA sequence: TGTGCCAGTAGTATAGCGGTTGGGGCTACTGAAGCTTTCTTT. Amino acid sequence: CASSIAVGATEAFF.

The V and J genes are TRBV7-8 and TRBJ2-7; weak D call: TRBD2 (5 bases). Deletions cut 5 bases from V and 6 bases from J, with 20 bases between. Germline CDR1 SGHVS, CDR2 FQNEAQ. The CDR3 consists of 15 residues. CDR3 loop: CASSRGPAAVSEQYF. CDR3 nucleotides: TGTGCCAGCAGCCGAGGGCCAGCGGCCGTCTCCGAGCAGTACTTC. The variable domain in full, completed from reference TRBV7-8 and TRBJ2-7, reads GAGVSQSPRYKVAKRGQDVALRCDPISGHVSLFWYQQALGQGPEFLTYFQNEAQLDKSGLPSDRFFAERPEGSVSTLKIQRTQQEDSAVYLCASSRGPAAVSEQYFGPGTRLTVT.

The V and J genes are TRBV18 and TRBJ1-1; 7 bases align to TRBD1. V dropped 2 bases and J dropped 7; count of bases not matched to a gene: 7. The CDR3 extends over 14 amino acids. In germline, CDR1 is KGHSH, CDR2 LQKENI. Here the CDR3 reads CASSPDRVVGEAFF. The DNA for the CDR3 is TGTGCCAGCTCACCAGACAGGGTAGTCGGTGAAGCTTTCTTT.

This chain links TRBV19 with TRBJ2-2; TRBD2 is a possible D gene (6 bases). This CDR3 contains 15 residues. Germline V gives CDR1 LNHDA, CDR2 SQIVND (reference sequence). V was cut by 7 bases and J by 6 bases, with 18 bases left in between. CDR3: CASKKSSGLAGELFF. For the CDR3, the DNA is TGTGCCAGTAAGAAGAGTAGCGGCCTTGCCGGGGAGCTGTTTTTT.